The 18 T cell receptor beta chains below come from one sample, sequenced in a study of blood T cell repertoires in COVID-19. TCRdb's table, derived via immunoSEQ multiplex PCR, lists solely in-frame clones and lacks some. The data contain about 72,000 clones, 70% to 90% of them singletons. Sequencing was carried out using peripheral blood. Receptors originate from a man aged 65 to 85 with active or convalescent COVID-19.

The gene calls are TRBV5-6 and TRBJ2-7, with D possibly being TRBD1 (6 bases). Germline V lookup: CDR1 SGHDT, CDR2 YYEEEE. V lost 6 bases, J lost 6 bases, and 10 bases lay in between. The CDR3 has 11 residues. Written as DNA, the CDR3 is TGTGCCAGCACCATAGGGGGCGAGCAGTACTTC. Translation: CASTIGGEQYF.

V is TRBV5-1 and J is TRBJ2-1, with 14 bases lining up with TRBD2. This CDR3 has 19 residues. The trim removed 2 bases at V and 5 bases at J, leaving 12 bases unmatched. The germline V gene has CDR1 SGHRS and CDR2 YFSETQ. CDR3 amino acids: CASSFLGLAGGRRDNEQFF. In nucleotides, the CDR3 is TGCGCCAGCAGCTTTCTAGGACTAGCGGGAGGCCGTCGGGACAATGAGCAGTTCTTC.

V usage is TRBV7-2 and J usage is TRBJ2-5, with TRBD2 matching over 8 bases. The V segment lost 3 bases and the J segment 2 bases; nucleotides outside the gene matches: 5. Germline V gene lookup returns CDR1 SGHTA and CDR2 FQGNSA. The CDR3 length is 15 residues. CDR3 DNA: TGTGCCAGCAGCTTTTTCGGCGGGGGGCAAGAGACCCAGTACTTC. This encodes CASSFFGGGQETQYF.

This clone was counted between two and nine times. The chain is built from TRBV5-8 and TRBJ2-7; 7 bases align to TRBD2. The CDR3 consists of 14 residues. Looked up from germline, CDR1 is SGHTS and CDR2 is YDEGEE. Trimming at V came to 1 base and at J to 3 bases, leaving 4 bases not matched to a gene. The CDR3 DNA is TGTGCCAGCAGCTTGCGGCTAGCGGTCTACGAGCAGTACTTC. Translated: CASSLRLAVYEQYF.

This chain connects TRBV5-1 to TRBJ2-5; 9 positions match TRBD1. CDR1 and CDR2 from the germline V gene are SGHRS and YFSETQ. CDR3 length: 15 residues. J gave up 5 bases and V 1 base, and 6 bases lay outside the gene matches. The CDR3 DNA follows: TGCGCCAGCAGCTTGAACAGGGGGCACTGGGAGACCCAGTACTTC. This codes for CASSLNRGHWETQYF. Variable domain in full (rest from reference TRBV5-1 and TRBJ2-5): KAGVTQTPRYLIKTRGQQVTLSCSPISGHRSVSWYQQTPGQGLQFLFEYFSETQRNKGNFPGRFSGRQFSNSRSEMNVSTLELGDSALYLCASSLNRGHWETQYFGPGTRLLVL.

V is TRBV6-6 and J is TRBJ2-7; 8 nucleotides line up with TRBD1. J gave up 0 bases and V 5 bases, and 0 bases lay outside the gene matches. This CDR3 contains 13 residues. The germline V gene has CDR1 MNHNY and CDR2 SVGAGI (reference sequence). In DNA, the CDR3 is TGTGCCAGCAGTACAGGGGGCTCCTACGAGCAGTACTTC. It specifies CASSTGGSYEQYF.

V usage is TRBV5-1 and J usage is TRBJ2-4; 7 nucleotides agree with TRBD2. Germline lookup yields CDR1 SGHRS and CDR2 YFSETQ. This CDR3 is built from 11 residues. The V segment lost 7 bases and the J segment 12 bases; nucleotides outside the gene matches: 7. CDR3 sequence: CASRGDANQYF. The CDR3 nucleotides are TGCGCCAGCCGGGGGGACGCGAATCAGTACTTC.

This sequence joins TRBV9 and TRBJ1-2; unclear D gene. This CDR3 contains 17 residues. V gave up 4 bases and J gave up 2 bases, with 21 bases separating them. CDR1 and CDR2 (germline): SGDLS, YYNGEE. The CDR3 DNA is TGTGCCAGCAGCCCCCAGTCACGTCTAACTACAAACTATGGCTACACCTTC. Amino acids: CASSPQSRLTTNYGYTF.

The chain carries TRBV15 and TRBJ1-1; 7 bases agree with TRBD1. V dropped 4 bases and J dropped 1; count of bases not matched to a gene: 6. The CDR3 runs to 15 residues. In germline, CDR1 is LNHNV, CDR2 YYDKDF (reference sequence). DNA for the CDR3: TGTGCCACCAGCATTCTCCAGGGGGAGAACACTGAAGCTTTCTTT. Protein: CATSILQGENTEAFF.

The chain employs TRBV25-1 and TRBJ1-2, with a possible D match to TRBD1 (5 bases). CDR1 MGHDK and CDR2 SYGVNS come from the germline V gene. CDR3 length: 15 amino acids. V was clipped by 6 bases and J by 7 bases, with 21 bases between them. The CDR3 DNA follows: TGTGCCAGCAGCAAGGCAGGGTCCCTGGTGGTTGGCTACACCTTC. This gives the protein CASSKAGSLVVGYTF.

The chain is built from TRBV5-1 and TRBJ1-2, with 9 nucleotides matching TRBD1. The junction had 7 bases not matched to a gene; V was cut back by 5 bases and J by 2 bases. The germline gives CDR1 SGHRS, CDR2 YFSETQ. The CDR3 sequence is 15 residues long. The CDR3 is CASREGQGLNYGYTF. As DNA, the CDR3 is TGCGCCAGCAGAGAGGGACAGGGTCTAAACTATGGCTACACCTTC.

This clone showed up just a few times. This rearrangement joins TRBV7-2 to TRBJ2-7; a possible D gene is TRBD2 (6 bases). The V gene lost 1 base and the J gene lost 0 bases, with 10 bases spanning the gap. Germline CDR1 reads SGHTA; CDR2 reads FQGNSA. This CDR3 has 15 amino acids. CDR3: CASSLVAVSSYEQYF. CDR3 nucleotides: TGTGCCAGCAGCTTAGTAGCGGTTAGCTCCTACGAGCAGTACTTC. The complete variable domain, with remaining parts taken from reference TRBV7-2 and TRBJ2-7, reads GAGVSQSPSNKVTEKGKDVELRCDPISGHTALYWYRQSLGQGLEFLIYFQGNSAPDKSGLPSDRFSAERTGGSVSTLTIQRTQQEDSAVYLCASSLVAVSSYEQYFGPGTRLTVT.

The chain recombines TRBV2 with TRBJ1-6; 7 bases line up with TRBD1. Looked up from germline, CDR1 is SNHLY and CDR2 is FYNNEI. CDR3 length equals 16 residues. J gave up 7 bases and V 5 bases, and 11 bases lay outside the gene matches. Written as DNA, the CDR3 is TGTGCCAGCAGTTCCGGACAGGTCCTATCCAATTCACCCCTCCACTTT. Its translation is CASSSGQVLSNSPLHF. Variable domain in full (rest from reference TRBV2 and TRBJ1-6): EPEVTQTPSHQVTQMGQEVILRCVPISNHLYFYWYRQILGQKVEFLVSFYNNEISEKSEIFDDQFSVERPDGSNFTLKIRSTKLEDSAMYFCASSSGQVLSNSPLHFGNGTRLTVT.

The V call is TRBV6-5, the J call TRBJ1-5; maybe TRBD1 (6 bases). Trimming pared 6 bases from V and 0 bases from J, leaving 12 bases between. Germline CDR1 is MNHEY and CDR2 is SVGAGI. The CDR3 loop spans 15 amino acids. The CDR3 region is CASRRLGASNQPQHF. The CDR3 DNA reads as TGTGCCAGCAGGAGACTGGGGGCTAGCAATCAGCCCCAGCATTTT.

V usage is TRBV6-1 and J usage is TRBJ1-2, with TRBD1 matching 9 bases. The CDR3 has 15 amino acids. V was clipped by 3 bases and J by 6 bases; unmatched bases: 8. Germline CDR1 is MNHNS and CDR2 is SASEGT. CDR3 DNA sequence: TGTGCCAGCAGTGACACAGGGGGCGCGATGAATGGCTACACCTTC. Its translation is CASSDTGGAMNGYTF.

The V gene is TRBV11-2, the J gene TRBJ2-1; D is possibly TRBD2 (5 bases). The CDR3 sequence is 14 residues long. Germline CDR1 reads SGHAT; CDR2 reads FQNNGV. The V end was cut by 1 base, the J end by 7 bases, with 11 bases between. The CDR3 spells CASSLGDYKNEQFF. CDR3 nucleotide sequence: TGTGCCAGCAGCTTAGGCGACTACAAAAATGAGCAGTTCTTC.

This chain links TRBV29-1 with TRBJ2-1, with 10 bases matching TRBD2. V dropped 3 bases and J dropped 7; count of bases not matched to a gene: 12. The CDR3 totals 16 residues. The germline V gene encodes CDR1 SQVTM and CDR2 ANQGSEA. The DNA of the CDR3 is TGCAGCGTTGACAGGACTAGCGGATCCGTGGGGAATGAGCAGTTCTTC. Translating it yields CSVDRTSGSVGNEQFF.

V is TRBV25-1 and J is TRBJ1-5; a weak D match, TRBD1 (6 bases). Germline CDR1 MGHDK, CDR2 SYGVNS. CDR3 size: 13 residues. Trimming left V 1 base short and J 5 bases short, with 6 bases between. DNA of the CDR3: TGTGCCAGCAGTGAATCAGGGGATCAGCCCCAGCATTTT. Its protein is CASSESGDQPQHF. The full variable domain, its missing parts supplied by reference TRBV25-1 and TRBJ1-5, is EADIYQTPRYLVIGTGKKITLECSQTMGHDKMYWYQQDPGMELHLIHYSYGVNSTEKGDLSSESTVSRIRTEHFPLTLESARPSHTSQYLCASSESGDQPQHFGDGTRLSIL.